The rows below give T cell receptor beta chains drawn from one sample of a study of blood T cells in healthy people across ages. A single record per CDR3 protein comes from TCRdb applying MiXCR to the 5' RACE reads. The data contain roughly 1.9 million distinct CDR3 sequences, about two fifths of them singletons. Material for sequencing was blood. These receptors were obtained from a human donor in good health. Each CDR3 is given with its conserved first and last residue. The order of the fields is V gene, J gene, clone size, D gene, CDR3 protein, CDR3 DNA. D genes are given only for firm matches. Clone size is given for some rows only: seen once, a few or many times, or a class if the clone is expanded.

V gene: TRBV6-2/TRBV6-3; J gene: TRBJ1-5; clone size: -; D gene: -; CDR3 protein: CASSYGWATPMHF; CDR3 DNA: TGTGCCAGCAGTTACGGGTGGGCCACCCCGATGCATTTT
V gene: TRBV6-2/TRBV6-3; J gene: TRBJ2-5; clone size: -; D gene: -; CDR3 protein: CASGSWEQTQYF; CDR3 DNA: TGTGCCAGCGGGAGCTGGGAACAGACCCAGTACTTC
V gene: TRBV15; J gene: TRBJ1-1; clone size: -; D gene: TRBD1; CDR3 protein: CATSTGRGQAGLNTEAFF; CDR3 DNA: TGTGCCACCAGCACCGGGAGGGGGCAAGCAGGGCTGAACACTGAAGCTTTCTTT
V gene: TRBV20-1; J gene: TRBJ1-2; clone size: -; D gene: -; CDR3 protein: CSAGPGLMGNYGYTF; CDR3 DNA: TGCAGTGCGGGACCGGGGCTAATGGGCAACTATGGCTACACCTTC
V gene: TRBV7-2; J gene: TRBJ2-3; clone size: -; D gene: -; CDR3 protein: CASSLESLGWGADTQYF; CDR3 DNA: TGTGCCAGCAGCTTAGAATCTTTGGGGTGGGGGGCAGATACGCAGTATTTT
V gene: TRBV7-2; J gene: TRBJ2-7; clone size: -; D gene: -; CDR3 protein: CASSLVAEMSYEQYF; CDR3 DNA: TGTGCCAGCAGCTTAGTGGCAGAGATGAGCTACGAGCAGTACTTC
V gene: TRBV4-3; J gene: TRBJ1-5; clone size: few; D gene: -; CDR3 protein: CASSQNLRDQPQHF; CDR3 DNA: TGCGCCAGCAGCCAAAACCTGAGGGATCAGCCCCAGCATTTT
V gene: TRBV6-5; J gene: TRBJ2-7; clone size: -; D gene: TRBD2; CDR3 protein: CASKGTSGLSYEQYF; CDR3 DNA: TGTGCCAGCAAGGGGACTAGCGGCCTGTCCTACGAGCAGTACTTC
V gene: TRBV10-3; J gene: TRBJ1-2; clone size: -; D gene: -; CDR3 protein: CAISLGQNYGYTF; CDR3 DNA: TGTGCCATCAGCCTAGGACAGAACTATGGCTACACCTTC
V gene: TRBV28; J gene: TRBJ1-1; clone size: few; D gene: -; CDR3 protein: CASTTSGTAMNTEAFF; CDR3 DNA: TGTGCCAGCACTACCTCCGGGACGGCTATGAACACTGAAGCTTTCTTT
V gene: TRBV3-1; J gene: TRBJ2-1; clone size: -; D gene: -; CDR3 protein: CASSHLASHEQFF; CDR3 DNA: TGTGCCAGCAGCCATTTAGCTTCACATGAGCAGTTCTTC
V gene: TRBV4-3; J gene: TRBJ2-1; clone size: -; D gene: TRBD2; CDR3 protein: CASSQDWEGLSYNEQFF; CDR3 DNA: TGCGCCAGCAGCCAAGATTGGGAGGGGCTTTCCTACAATGAGCAGTTCTTC
V gene: TRBV15; J gene: TRBJ2-5; clone size: few; D gene: -; CDR3 protein: CATSPGLNQETLFF; CDR3 DNA: TGTGCCACCAGCCCTGGACTGAACCAAGAGACCCTGTTCTTC
V gene: TRBV4-3; J gene: TRBJ2-3; clone size: -; D gene: -; CDR3 protein: CASSQRGIGNRVTDTQYF; CDR3 DNA: TGCGCCAGCAGCCAACGGGGGATAGGGAACCGGGTCACAGATACGCAGTATTTT
V gene: TRBV7-9; J gene: TRBJ2-1; clone size: -; D gene: -; CDR3 protein: CASSPQGGLNEQFF; CDR3 DNA: TGTGCCAGCAGCCCTCAAGGTGGCCTCAATGAGCAGTTCTTC
V gene: TRBV7-8; J gene: TRBJ2-7; clone size: few; D gene: -; CDR3 protein: CASSGSELPTYEQYF; CDR3 DNA: TGTGCCAGCAGCGGTAGCGAGTTACCAACCTACGAGCAGTACTTC
V gene: TRBV12-3/TRBV12-4; J gene: TRBJ1-1; clone size: -; D gene: -; CDR3 protein: CASNTGHPMDTEAFF; CDR3 DNA: TGTGCCAGCAATACCGGGCACCCCATGGACACTGAAGCTTTCTTT
V gene: TRBV7-2; J gene: TRBJ2-7; clone size: many; D gene: TRBD1; CDR3 protein: CASSLRGGAGEQYF; CDR3 DNA: TGTGCCAGCAGCTTACGAGGGGGCGCAGGCGAGCAGTACTTC
V gene: TRBV20-1; J gene: TRBJ2-7; clone size: -; D gene: -; CDR3 protein: CSAVKGDWSYEQYF; CDR3 DNA: TGCAGTGCTGTCAAGGGGGATTGGTCCTACGAGCAGTACTTC
V gene: TRBV6-5; J gene: TRBJ1-5; clone size: -; D gene: TRBD1; CDR3 protein: CASRSQGYSNQPQHF; CDR3 DNA: TGTGCCAGCAGGTCACAGGGGTATAGCAATCAGCCCCAGCATTTT
V gene: TRBV6-6; J gene: TRBJ2-4; clone size: -; D gene: -; CDR3 protein: CASSPSQIQYF; CDR3 DNA: TGTGCCAGCTCCCCCTCACAAATTCAGTACTTC
V gene: TRBV5-1; J gene: TRBJ2-5; clone size: -; D gene: -; CDR3 protein: CASSFPYEETQYF; CDR3 DNA: TGCGCCAGCAGCTTCCCGTATGAAGAGACCCAGTACTTC
V gene: TRBV3-1; J gene: TRBJ2-1; clone size: -; D gene: -; CDR3 protein: CASSQESLRDNNEQFF; CDR3 DNA: TGTGCCAGCAGCCAAGAGAGTCTCCGAGACAACAATGAGCAGTTCTTC
V gene: TRBV20-1; J gene: TRBJ2-3; clone size: -; D gene: -; CDR3 protein: CSANPRGDTQYF; CDR3 DNA: TGCAGTGCTAACCCAAGGGGGGATACGCAGTATTTT
V gene: TRBV7-6; J gene: TRBJ1-4; clone size: few; D gene: -; CDR3 protein: CASSFERDSEKLFF; CDR3 DNA: TGTGCCAGCAGCTTTGAGAGGGATTCTGAAAAACTGTTTTTT
V gene: TRBV6-1; J gene: TRBJ2-1; clone size: -; D gene: TRBD1; CDR3 protein: CASTLGQVLYNKQFF; CDR3 DNA: TGTGCCAGCACCCTGGGACAGGTCCTCTACAATAAGCAGTTCTTC
V gene: TRBV5-1; J gene: TRBJ2-1; clone size: -; D gene: -; CDR3 protein: CASSLESPKNGQFF; CDR3 DNA: TGCGCCAGCAGCTTGGAGAGCCCAAAAAATGGGCAGTTCTTC
V gene: TRBV7-7; J gene: TRBJ2-7; clone size: few; D gene: TRBD1; CDR3 protein: CASSLGTGVMNEQYF; CDR3 DNA: TGTGCCAGCAGCTTGGGGACAGGGGTTATGAACGAGCAGTACTTC
V gene: TRBV7-2; J gene: TRBJ2-7; clone size: -; D gene: -; CDR3 protein: CASSLGPSWGISSYEQYF; CDR3 DNA: TGTGCCAGCAGTTTAGGCCCCTCTTGGGGGATTTCGAGCTACGAGCAGTACTTC